The 5 T cell receptor beta chains presented below share a single source sample, sequenced in a study of graft-versus-host responses after intestinal transplantation. Intraepithelial and lamina propria lymphocytes were freed from processed graft tissue. Clones were read by immunoSEQ multiplex PCR, and TCRdb kept only the in-frame ones, dropping some. The table records about 3,300 clones, around 80% of them present only once. This material consisted of ileum tissue, taken roughly 16 and 21 days after intestinal transplantation. These receptors all stem from a human patient who received an intestinal transplant, so some T cells may come from the graft donor.

The chain carries TRBV5-1 and TRBJ2-3; D perhaps matches TRBD2 (7 bases). The CDR3 runs 15 residues. CDR1 and CDR2 (germline): SGHRS, YFSETQ. V was pared by 0 bases and J by 5 bases, with 13 bases between. CDR3: CASSLVRGQGDTQYF. As DNA, the CDR3 is TGCGCCAGCAGCTTGGTGCGGGGGCAAGGAGATACGCAGTATTTT.

The CDR3 spells CASSRTRQSENTGELFF. CDR3 nucleotide sequence: TGTGCCAGCTCACGAACACGACAGAGCGAGAACACCGGGGAGCTGTTTTTT. The chain couples TRBV18 to TRBJ2-2, with D possibly matching TRBD1 (5 bases). The V gene lost 4 bases and the J gene lost 1 base, with 16 bases spanning the gap. Germline V gene lookup returns CDR1 KGHSH and CDR2 LQKENI. This CDR3 spans 17 amino acids. Full variable domain (remainder filled in from reference TRBV18 and TRBJ2-2): NAGVMQNPRHLVRRRGQEARLRCSPMKGHSHVYWYRQLPEEGLKFMVYLQKENIIDESGMPKERFSAEFPKEGPSILRIQQVVRGDSAAYFCASSRTRQSENTGELFFGEGSRLTVL.

The V call is TRBV6-5, the J call TRBJ1-5; no clear D. Germline V lookup: CDR1 MNHEY, CDR2 SVGAGI. The CDR3 length is 14 residues. V lost 6 bases and J 0 bases, leaving 9 bases between the germline ends. CDR3: CASRLFNSNQPQHF. The CDR3 coding sequence is TGTGCCAGCAGACTATTTAATAGCAATCAGCCCCAGCATTTT.

V and J are TRBV5-1 and TRBJ2-2, with 9 bases lining up with TRBD1. V gave up 2 bases and J gave up 5 bases; unmatched junction bases: 4. Germline V CDR1 and CDR2: SGHRS, YFSETQ. The CDR3 is 15 amino acids. The DNA of the CDR3 is TGCGCCAGCAGCTTACAGGGGGCGGGAACCGGGGAGCTGTTTTTT. Protein: CASSLQGAGTGELFF.

The genes are TRBV5-1 and TRBJ1-3, with 9 bases aligning to TRBD1. With 0 bases clipped from V and 4 bases from J, the junction kept 5 bases outside the gene matches. Germline loops: CDR1 SGHRS, CDR2 YFSETQ. CDR3 length: 16 amino acids. The CDR3 DNA reads as TGCGCCAGCAGCTTGGCAGCGGGACAGGGCGGAAACACCATATATTTT. As protein: CASSLAAGQGGNTIYF.